The entry below describes one TCR beta chain. This clonotype has just a few counts. No antigen is known for it. There are no base qualities to consult, and no much larger clone falls within one base. The sample is drawn from a study of human T cells and chemical hapten exposure (dated by TCRdb to the early 2020s). Regarding the complete study: Libraries were pooled for sequencing, and variation in per-sample TCR yields was attributed mainly to small differences in library volumes within the pool. From each blood RNA sample, both TCR alpha and TCR beta chains were sequenced. This study followed changes in the peripheral blood TCR repertoire in vivo during primary and secondary sensitization of alopecia patients to the hapten diphenylcyclopropenone (DPC).

Libraries were made using RACE. The instrument was a NextSeq 500. During library preparation, unique molecular identifiers were attached to individual cDNA molecules so that TCRs could be counted quantitatively and reproducibly. As for the original processing: Samples had a median of 95,638 TCRs, with a range from roughly 20,000 to 690,600. V, J and CDR3 annotation of the TCR reads was carried out using the Decombinator software suite. Every sample was subsampled to the same number of TCRs (28,000) for the PS versus PT1 abundance plots. Expanded TCRs were defined as absent before sensitization and observed at least eight times at the 2-week time point. The raw public data were reprocessed by TCRdb itself: fastp quality trimming at Q25, MiXCR clonotype calling, in-frame beta chains only. Every distinct CDR3 protein forms one entry, paired with its most common genes and DNA. The V and J calls and clone size come from TCRdb's table, not from the authors' own analysis. A total of about 130,000 distinct CDR3 sequences appear in this sample, approximately 8.3% of them only once. Around 1.9% of the sample is held by the ten biggest clonotypes.

CDR3 length: 13 amino acids, cysteine to phenylalanine. Here the CDR3 DNA is all that survives: 39 bases in frame from base 1. V and J lose 1 base and 3 bases, and a span of 9 bases separates them. The germline V gene (reference sequence) provides CDR1 DFQATT and CDR2 SNEGSKA. General conclusions and limits of the study: The number of TCRs above 1 in 1000 frequency did not change with DPC sensitization; there was no evidence of global repertoire structure alterations. Repeated subsampling changed both the strength of the expansion versus patch-test correlation and the threshold at which that correlation became significant.

Taken with the paper, the label for time point translates to: healthy volunteer bleed at 2 weeks. Unfractionated whole blood was collected in Tempus Blood RNA tubes, and total RNA was extracted from that blood. About 5 healthy volunteers served as TCR sequencing controls and were bled at day 0, 2 weeks and 6 weeks. Here the chain combines TRBV20-1 and TRBJ1-1; no D gene call is confident. Sequenced sample: whole blood. This TCR was recovered from a male donor in good health. Some clones in this sample may be carry-over from other donors' samples. The nucleotides are TGCAGTGCTAGAGGAGGGAGGGACACTGAAGCTTTCTTT. This encodes CSARGGRDTEAFF.